The 9 T cell receptor beta chains below all came from one sample that was sequenced in a study of T-cell memory formation after mild COVID-19. Using its own MiXCR run on the 5' RACE reads, TCRdb lists one record per CDR3 protein. The sample contains some 150,000 distinct CDR3 sequences, 15% to 20% of which appear only once. The specimen was PBMCs or a T cell subset sorted from them (not recorded which). The origin of the receptors is an adult woman who had mild COVID-19 (a few samples of this study predate the infection). Cell type and time point are not known.

This clonotype occurred a few times. The chain has TRBV5-1 and TRBJ2-1, with D perhaps matching TRBD1 (6 bases). The germline gives CDR1 SGHRS, CDR2 YFSETQ. Trimming cost V 4 bases and J 5 bases, with 16 bases left between them. The CDR3 is 15 residues long. CDR3 DNA: TGCGCCAGCAGCCTCGGGACACCTAATAACAATGAGCAGTTCTTC. Protein sequence: CASSLGTPNNNEQFF.

This clonotype was counted a few times. The chain links TRBV7-7 to TRBJ2-3, with TRBD2 identical over 7 bases. Per the germline V gene, CDR1 is SSHAT and CDR2 is FNYEAQ (reference sequence). This CDR3 region has 13 residues. The CDR3: CASGREVTDTQYF. CDR3 DNA: TGTGCTAGCGGTCGGGAGGTGACAGATACGCAGTATTTT.

In its sample, this clonotype was seen a few times. V gene TRBV7-2 combines with J gene TRBJ1-5; no definite D call. The CDR3 covers 17 residues. The germline gives CDR1 SGHTA, CDR2 FQGNSA. Trimming pared 5 bases from V and 0 bases from J, leaving 17 bases between. CDR3: CASSTLVGTYSNQPQHF. The CDR3 region has the DNA TGTGCCAGCAGCACACTGGTAGGAACTTATAGCAATCAGCCCCAGCATTTT.

This clonotype was seen only a few times. V is TRBV12-3 or TRBV12-4 and J is TRBJ1-5; D unclear. Trimming pared 6 bases from V and 0 bases from J, leaving 9 bases between. The CDR3 has 14 amino acids. The CDR3 DNA is TGTGCCAGCAGCAAGGTCTCTAGCAATCAGCCCCAGCATTTT. It translates to CASSKVSSNQPQHF.

The chain joins TRBV29-1 to TRBJ1-2; tentative D call: TRBD1 (5 bases). The CDR3 is 14 residues long. Germline V gene data show CDR1 as SQVTM and CDR2 as ANQGSEA. Trimming took off 5 bases at V and 5 bases at J, with 18 bases between the two ends. The CDR3 DNA sequence: TGCAGCGTTTCCAGAGGCAGCTCAGGGTATGGCTACACCTTC. Translated, it gives CSVSRGSSGYGYTF.

This clonotype was counted only a few times. V usage is TRBV30 and J usage is TRBJ2-1, with 9 bases lining up with TRBD1. Trimming cost V 7 bases and J 8 bases; bases outside gene matches: 15. This CDR3 is built from 15 residues. Per germline, CDR1 GTSNPN and CDR2 SVGIG (reference sequence). CDR3 protein: CASNRGQGTGYEQFF. CDR3 sequence (DNA): TGTGCCTCGAACCGGGGACAGGGTACGGGTTATGAGCAGTTCTTC.

This clonotype was observed a few times. This sequence joins TRBV4-3 and TRBJ2-1; perhaps D is TRBD1 or TRBD2 (5 bases each). Trimming took off 0 bases at V and 9 bases at J, with 21 bases between the two ends. The CDR3 has 17 residues. Germline lookup yields CDR1 LGHNA and CDR2 YSLEER. CDR3 DNA sequence: TGCGCCAGCAGCCAAGATAGTGGAAGAGGGACGCCCCGTGAGCAGTTCTTC. This sequence encodes CASSQDSGRGTPREQFF.

The chain recombines TRBV24-1 with TRBJ2-7; 10 bases match TRBD1. This CDR3 comprises 17 residues. Trimming cost V 2 bases and J 5 bases; bases outside gene matches: 11. Germline V CDR1 and CDR2: KGHDR, SFDVKD. CDR3 protein: CATSDSRGKTGGNEQYF. CDR3 DNA: TGTGCCACCAGTGATTCCCGGGGAAAGACAGGGGGCAACGAGCAGTACTTC.

The rearrangement links TRBV4-1 to TRBJ2-2; TRBD2 agrees at 10 bases. The trim removed 0 bases at V and 4 bases at J, leaving 5 bases unmatched. Per germline, CDR1 MGHRA and CDR2 YSYEKL. The CDR3 spans 17 residues. CDR3 nucleotide sequence: TGCGCCAGCAGCCAAGAGTCGGGACTAGCGAGCACCGGGGAGCTGTTTTTT. Its translation: CASSQESGLASTGELFF.